The entry below describes one TCR beta chain. The study ran its PCR with 60 Vbeta and 13 Jbeta primers. The method was immunoSEQ multiplex PCR; TCRdb's version includes in-frame clones alone and lacks a portion of them. This table holds about 140,000 clones, under 85% found once. The data originate from a study of cytomegalovirus exposure and HLA in healthy donors. Study background: A data release that came early held 80 million or so unique TCRs from HLA-typed donors.

Germline CDR1 is KGHSH and CDR2 is LQKENI. V lost 3 bases, J lost 7 bases, and 12 bases lay in between. The CDR3 extends over 14 amino acids. The sequence derives from a man aged 18 to 29 in good health and CMV-seronegative. Specimen: PBMCs. The chain is built from TRBV18 and TRBJ1-4, with D hard to call. This CDR3 is CASSPPPGGEKLFF. The CDR3 nucleotides read TGTGCCAGCTCACCCCCCCCGGGAGGTGAAAAACTGTTTTTT. Filled out from reference TRBV18 and TRBJ1-4, the complete variable domain reads NAGVMQNPRHLVRRRGQEARLRCSPMKGHSHVYWYRQLPEEGLKFMVYLQKENIIDESGMPKERFSAEFPKEGPSILRIQQVVRGDSAAYFCASSPPPGGEKLFFGSGTQLSVL.